This TCR beta chain originates from a study of blood T cell repertoires in COVID-19. Study in general: The samples span acute and convalescent COVID-19 from the United States, Italy and Spain.

Living in about two dozen US areas, the participants were between roughly 18 and 95 years of age. Resolution of symptoms, clearance, or two negative PCRs was present in recovered Cohort 3 donors. Trimming left V 9 bases short and J 4 bases short, with 15 bases between. CDR3 length: 13 residues. Germline loops: CDR1 MNHNS, CDR2 SASEGT. Clones were read by immunoSEQ multiplex PCR, and TCRdb kept only the in-frame ones, dropping some. The sample consists of about 370,000 clones, over 85% of them appearing once. Sequencing was performed on PBMCs or T cells enriched from blood (not recorded which). The receptor comes from a woman in her 30s who had recovered from COVID-19. This chain links TRBV6-1 with TRBJ1-1; D unresolved. CDR3 loop: CASLTPAGTEAFF. As DNA, the CDR3 is TGTGCCAGTCTAACCCCGGCGGGCACTGAAGCTTTCTTT.